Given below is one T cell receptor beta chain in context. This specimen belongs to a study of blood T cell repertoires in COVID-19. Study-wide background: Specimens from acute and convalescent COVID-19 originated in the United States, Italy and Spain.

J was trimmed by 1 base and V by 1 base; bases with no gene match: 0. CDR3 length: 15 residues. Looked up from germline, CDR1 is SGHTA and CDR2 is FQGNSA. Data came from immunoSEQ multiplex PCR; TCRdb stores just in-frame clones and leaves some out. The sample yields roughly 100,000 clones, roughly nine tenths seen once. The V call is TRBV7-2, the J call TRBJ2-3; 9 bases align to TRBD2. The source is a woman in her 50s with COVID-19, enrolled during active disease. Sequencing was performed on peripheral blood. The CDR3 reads CASSLGGGGTDTQYF. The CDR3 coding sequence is TGTGCCAGCAGCTTAGGCGGGGGGGGCACAGATACGCAGTATTTT.